Presented here are 30 T cell receptor beta chains from one specimen sequenced in a study of siplizumab effects on memory and regulatory T cells. Only in-frame clones appear in the TCRdb table, and some are missing; sequencing was by immunoSEQ multiplex PCR. The profile shows approximately 52,000 clones, under 98% of them singletons. What was sequenced was naive CD4+ T cells sorted from blood. These receptors came from a human donor in good health.

The chain combines TRBV18 with TRBJ1-5; 7 bases fit TRBD1. The J segment lost 6 bases and the V segment lost 3 bases, leaving 5 bases of the junction unmatched. The germline gives CDR1 KGHSH, CDR2 LQKENI. The CDR3 is made up of 14 amino acids. CDR3 sequence: CASSPRQGSQPQHF. CDR3 DNA sequence: TGTGCCAGCTCACCGCGACAGGGCAGTCAGCCCCAGCATTTT.

The chain is built from TRBV6-1 and TRBJ1-1; D not resolved. V shed 3 bases and J shed 0 bases, with 11 bases lying between them. CDR3 length equals 15 residues. Germline assignment: CDR1 MNHNS and CDR2 SASEGT. The CDR3 here is CASSEGWHLNTEAFF. CDR3 nucleotide sequence: TGTGCCAGCAGTGAGGGGTGGCATCTGAACACTGAAGCTTTCTTT.

V is TRBV13 and J is TRBJ2-3, with TRBD1 identical over 7 bases. The CDR3 loop spans 13 amino acids. The germline gives CDR1 PRHDT, CDR2 FYEKMQ (reference sequence). The V and J ends lost 2 bases and 4 bases, in that order; junction bases with no gene match: 0. CDR3 sequence (DNA): TGTGCCAGCAGCTTAACAGGGGCAGATACGCAGTATTTT. Translated, it gives CASSLTGADTQYF.

This clone has just a few counts. The chain uses TRBV4-2 and TRBJ2-1; the D is unclear. In germline, CDR1 is LGHNA, CDR2 YNFKEQ. This CDR3 has 11 residues. V was trimmed by 4 bases and J by 5 bases, leaving 3 bases between them. The CDR3 region is CASSRNNEQFF. The CDR3 DNA is TGTGCCAGCAGCCGTAACAATGAGCAGTTCTTC.

Regarding this clone: This sample also contains other DNA sequences that code for the same CDR3. The chain carries TRBV5-1 and TRBJ1-4; a weak D match, TRBD1 (6 bases). Germline CDR1 is SGHRS and CDR2 is YFSETQ. V lost 2 bases to trimming and J lost 2 bases, with 10 bases between them. The CDR3 is 15 amino acids. The CDR3 sequence is CASSFQGSTNEKLFF. In DNA, the CDR3 is TGCGCCAGCAGCTTCCAGGGGAGCACTAATGAAAAACTGTTTTTT.

The chain couples TRBV6-1 to TRBJ1-3; no clear D. CDR3 length: 11 residues. V gave up 3 bases and J gave up 4 bases, with 1 base separating them. CDR1 and CDR2 (germline): MNHNS, SASEGT. The CDR3 DNA reads TGTGCCAGCAGTGAGGGAAACACCATATATTTT. Protein sequence: CASSEGNTIYF.

J is TRBJ2-2 and V is TRBV5-6, with a possible D match to TRBD2 (6 bases). Trimming left V 4 bases short and J 4 bases short, with 14 bases between. This CDR3 region has 15 residues. Germline V lookup: CDR1 SGHDT, CDR2 YYEEEE. The CDR3 spells CASSPGEYRTGELFF. In DNA, the CDR3 is TGTGCCAGCAGCCCGGGGGAGTATCGCACCGGGGAGCTGTTTTTT.

V gene TRBV10-3 combines with J gene TRBJ2-7, with 7 bases identical to TRBD2. V shed 5 bases and J 5 bases; nucleotides not matched to a gene: 6. The CDR3 is 13 amino acids. The germline gives CDR1 ENHRY, CDR2 SYGVKD. CDR3 DNA sequence: TGTGCCATCAGTCCGGGACTATACCACGAGCAGTACTTC. Protein: CAISPGLYHEQYF.

For the CDR3, the DNA is TGTGCCAGCAGCTTGAAGCAGGGAGGGAGCGGAAACACCATATATTTT. Its translation is CASSLKQGGSGNTIYF. The chain is built from TRBV5-4 and TRBJ1-3, with TRBD1 as a possible D gene (5 bases). Trimming stripped 1 base from V and 4 bases from J, with 15 bases between. CDR1 and CDR2 (germline): SGHNT, YYREEE (reference sequence). The CDR3 is made up of 16 amino acids.

This chain uses TRBV10-3 with TRBJ1-4; TRBD1 is a possible D gene (5 bases). V was cut by 6 bases and J by 7 bases, with 15 bases left in between. Germline CDR1 and CDR2: ENHRY and SYGVKD. The CDR3 loop spans 14 amino acids. CDR3 in DNA: TGTGCCATCAGCGGGACGCCGGGAGGTGAAAAACTGTTTTTT. This encodes CAISGTPGGEKLFF.

V is TRBV6-1 and J is TRBJ2-1; 9 nucleotides match TRBD1. This CDR3 has 15 amino acids. The junction had 4 bases not matched to a gene; V was cut back by 7 bases and J by 0 bases. Germline V lookup: CDR1 MNHNS, CDR2 SASEGT. The CDR3 loop reads CASNRDRDSYNEQFF. CDR3 bases: TGTGCCAGCAACCGGGACAGGGACTCCTACAATGAGCAGTTCTTC.

The chain carries TRBV7-6 and TRBJ2-7; 9 positions match TRBD1. Germline trimming cut 1 base from V and 7 bases from J; bases unmatched to any gene: 2. The length of the CDR3 is 13 residues. The germline gives CDR1 SGHVS, CDR2 FNYEAQ. Here the CDR3 DNA reads TGTGCCAGCAGCTTAGACAGGGGGCGGGAGCAGTACTTC. Translation: CASSLDRGREQYF.

This chain connects TRBV2 to TRBJ2-2; 7 nucleotides align to TRBD1. Germline values: CDR1 SNHLY, CDR2 FYNNEI. The CDR3 length is 15 residues. J lost 0 bases, V lost 7 bases, and 5 bases had no gene match. The CDR3 region has the DNA TGTGCCAGCATCACCGGGACAGCGAACACCGGGGAGCTGTTTTTT. Translated: CASITGTANTGELFF.

The chain carries TRBV5-1 and TRBJ2-5; D may be TRBD1 or TRBD2 (7 bases each). Germline assignment: CDR1 SGHRS and CDR2 YFSETQ. V was shortened by 2 bases and J by 2 bases, with 16 bases between the two germline ends. CDR3 length equals 16 residues. CDR3 sequence (DNA): TGCGCCAGCAGCTTCAGCGGGGACAGCTTACAAGAGACCCAGTACTTC. Translated, it gives CASSFSGDSLQETQYF.

In its sample, this clone was seen once. The V call is TRBV15, the J call TRBJ1-4; TRBD1 might be the D (5 bases). Germline loops: CDR1 LNHNV, CDR2 YYDKDF (reference sequence). V lost 3 bases and J 8 bases, leaving 13 bases between the germline ends. The CDR3 is 14 amino acids. The CDR3 DNA reads TGTGCCACCAGCAGGATGCAGGGCTACGAAAAACTGTTTTTT. Translated, it gives CATSRMQGYEKLFF.

This clone was observed once. The chain carries TRBV11-1 and TRBJ2-2; the match to TRBD1 covers 7 bases. Germline values: CDR1 SGHAT, CDR2 FQDESV (reference sequence). V dropped 5 bases and J dropped 1; count of bases not matched to a gene: 7. This CDR3 is 16 amino acids long. In DNA, the CDR3 is TGTGCCAGCAGCCCAAGGGGGACAGTGAACACCGGGGAGCTGTTTTTT. The encoded protein is CASSPRGTVNTGELFF.

This rearrangement joins TRBV5-4 to TRBJ1-1; D remains unclear. Germline lookup yields CDR1 SGHNT and CDR2 YYREEE (reference sequence). The length of the CDR3 is 16 residues. V lost 2 bases, J lost 1 base, and 15 bases lay in between. The CDR3 loop is CASSFQRLVGNTEAFF. The CDR3 DNA reads as TGTGCCAGCAGCTTTCAAAGACTTGTTGGGAACACTGAAGCTTTCTTT.

The V gene is TRBV19, the J gene TRBJ2-1; 7 bases are shared with TRBD1. V dropped 8 bases and J dropped 0; count of bases not matched to a gene: 7. The CDR3 loop spans 15 amino acids. Germline V gene lookup returns CDR1 LNHDA and CDR2 SQIVND (reference sequence). CDR3 nucleotides: TGTGCCAGTTCTAGGGGACAGAGCTCCTACAATGAGCAGTTCTTC. Translation gives CASSRGQSSYNEQFF. Looking up the rest from reference TRBV19 and TRBJ2-1 gives the full variable domain: DGGITQSPKYLFRKEGQNVTLSCEQNLNHDAMYWYRQDPGQGLRLIYYSQIVNDFQKGDIAEGYSVSREKKESFPLTVTSAQKNPTAFYLCASSRGQSSYNEQFFGPGTRLTVL.

The gene calls are TRBV29-1 and TRBJ1-1; D is unclear. Trimming removed 4 bases from V and 6 bases from J, with 12 bases in between. This CDR3 contains 12 residues. The germline gives CDR1 SQVTM, CDR2 ANQGSEA. The CDR3 bases are TGCAGCGTTGGCCTCGGGGAGTCTGAAGCTTTCTTT. It codes for CSVGLGESEAFF.

The chain joins TRBV5-1 to TRBJ2-1; no clear D gene. The germline V gene has CDR1 SGHRS and CDR2 YFSETQ. The CDR3 is 15 residues long. The germline V and J ends were trimmed by 0 bases and 1 base, with 8 bases remaining between them. The CDR3 sequence is CASSLGALSYNEQFF. CDR3 bases: TGCGCCAGCAGCTTGGGTGCCCTATCCTACAATGAGCAGTTCTTC.

In this sample, this clone turned up once. The chain employs TRBV7-3 and TRBJ2-1, with 8 bases identical to TRBD2. The CDR3 has 13 amino acids. The trim removed 6 bases at V and 5 bases at J, leaving 3 bases unmatched. Germline V gene data show CDR1 as SGHTA and CDR2 as FQGTGA. CDR3 DNA: TGTGCCAGCAGTGTGACTAGCGACAATGAGCAGTTCTTC. It yields the protein CASSVTSDNEQFF.

The genes are TRBV4-1 and TRBJ2-2, with 14 bases identical to TRBD2. The CDR3 covers 18 residues. Germline-derived CDR1 and CDR2 are MGHRA and YSYEKL. With 0 bases clipped from V and 7 bases from J, the junction kept 7 bases outside the gene matches. The CDR3 here is CASSQEPGTSGSIGELFF. For the CDR3, the DNA is TGCGCCAGCAGCCAAGAACCCGGGACTAGCGGGAGTATCGGGGAGCTGTTTTTT.

This chain joins TRBV9 and TRBJ2-1; TRBD1 aligns across 10 bases. The CDR3 runs 16 residues. The V and J ends lost 4 bases and 7 bases, in that order; junction bases with no gene match: 11. Germline V gene lookup returns CDR1 SGDLS and CDR2 YYNGEE. The chain's CDR3 is CASSTPDRGLWNEQFF. The CDR3 DNA reads as TGTGCCAGCAGCACCCCCGACAGGGGGCTCTGGAATGAGCAGTTCTTC.

V is TRBV2 and J is TRBJ2-7; the match to TRBD1 covers 9 bases. The CDR3 contains 14 residues. Unmatched junction bases numbered 6, after V lost 2 bases and J lost 7 bases. From germline, CDR1 is SNHLY and CDR2 FYNNEI. CDR3 sequence reads: CASSELQGAREQYF. The CDR3 coding sequence is TGTGCCAGCAGTGAATTACAGGGGGCGCGGGAGCAGTACTTC.

The rearrangement links TRBV27 to TRBJ2-7; possible D gene TRBD2, 5 bases. Trimming shortened V by 6 bases and J by 6 bases, and 18 bases separated the two germline ends. In germline, CDR1 is MNHEY, CDR2 SMNVEV (reference sequence). This CDR3 spans 14 amino acids. The CDR3 is CASSGRGFLGEQYF. DNA for the CDR3: TGTGCCAGCAGCGGCCGGGGTTTTCTCGGCGAGCAGTACTTC.

The V gene is TRBV5-4, the J gene TRBJ2-5, with D perhaps given as TRBD1 or TRBD2 (5 bases each). The CDR3 has 15 residues. CDR1 is SGHNT, CDR2 YYREEE, per germline (reference sequence). Trimming removed 4 bases from V and 4 bases from J, with 17 bases in between. Here the CDR3 reads CASSLALGRAETQYF. In DNA form, the CDR3 reads TGTGCCAGCAGCCTCGCCCTGGGACGCGCAGAGACCCAGTACTTC. Complete variable domain (other parts from reference TRBV5-4 and TRBJ2-5): ETGVTQSPTHLIKTRGQQVTLRCSSQSGHNTVSWYQQALGQGPQFIFQYYREEENGRGNFPPRFSGLQFPNYSSELNVNALELDDSALYLCASSLALGRAETQYFGPGTRLLVL.

CDR3 protein: CASSWQQGVTNTEAFF. CDR3 nucleotides: TGTGCCAGTAGTTGGCAACAGGGGGTTACGAACACTGAAGCTTTCTTT. The chain links TRBV19 to TRBJ1-1, with 8 bases lining up with TRBD1. Germline assignment: CDR1 LNHDA and CDR2 SQIVND (reference sequence). The CDR3 consists of 16 residues. V was clipped by 5 bases and J by 1 base; unmatched bases: 9.

This sequence joins TRBV9 and TRBJ2-2; D is unresolved. Germline CDR1 SGDLS, CDR2 YYNGEE. Trimming stripped 1 base from V and 0 bases from J, with 7 bases between. The length of the CDR3 is 15 residues. The CDR3 sequence: CASSVYAANTGELFF. The CDR3 DNA sequence: TGTGCCAGCAGCGTATACGCCGCGAACACCGGGGAGCTGTTTTTT.

This rearrangement joins TRBV6-5 to TRBJ2-1; D perhaps matches TRBD2 (7 bases). This CDR3 is 13 amino acids long. Trimming removed 8 bases at V and 7 bases at J, with 15 bases between. Germline assignment: CDR1 MNHEY and CDR2 SVGAGI. In DNA, the CDR3 is TGTGCCAGCTATAGGGGGAGGGAAAATGAGCAGTTCTTC. Its translation: CASYRGRENEQFF.

The rearrangement joins TRBV4-2 to TRBJ2-3; 12 bases line up with TRBD2. Germline V gives CDR1 LGHNA, CDR2 YNFKEQ. V shed 0 bases and J 5 bases; nucleotides not matched to a gene: 9. This CDR3 contains 18 residues. CDR3 residues: CASSQDLPSGRARDTQYF. The CDR3 DNA sequence: TGTGCCAGCAGCCAAGATCTTCCTAGCGGGAGGGCCAGAGATACGCAGTATTTT.